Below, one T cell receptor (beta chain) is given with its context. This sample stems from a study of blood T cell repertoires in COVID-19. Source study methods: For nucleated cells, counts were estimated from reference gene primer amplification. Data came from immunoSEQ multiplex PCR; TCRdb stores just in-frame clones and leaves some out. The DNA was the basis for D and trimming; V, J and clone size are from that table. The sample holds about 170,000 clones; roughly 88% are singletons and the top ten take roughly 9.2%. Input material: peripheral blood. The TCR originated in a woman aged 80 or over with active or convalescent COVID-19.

CDR3: CASSYRQASGPEAFF. The CDR3 DNA is TGTGCCAGCAGCTACCGACAGGCTTCGGGACCTGAAGCTTTCTTT. This chain connects TRBV11-3 to TRBJ1-1; D perhaps matches TRBD1 (6 bases). Germline assignment: CDR1 SGHNT and CDR2 YENEEA. The CDR3 is made up of 15 amino acids. Deletions cut 4 bases from V and 6 bases from J, with 18 bases between.